This record concerns one T cell receptor (beta chain) sequence. This entry belongs to a study of blood T cell repertoires in COVID-19. Overall study: Samples of COVID-19 (acute and convalescent) were obtained from the United States, Italy and Spain.

Germline V gene lookup returns CDR1 LNHDA and CDR2 SQIVND (reference sequence). The CDR3 contains 14 residues. V shed 5 bases and J 9 bases; nucleotides not matched to a gene: 10. Original processing notes: The assay estimated nucleated cells by amplifying reference gene primers. Here immunoSEQ multiplex PCR was the method, and the copy in TCRdb shows in-frame clones only, minus some. V, J and clone size are taken as reported in that table, and D and trimming were inferred from the DNA itself. The table shows some 380,000 clones, with approximately 85% occurring only once. All enrollees were roughly 18 to 89 years old and from around 25 US areas.

The chain carries TRBV19 and TRBJ2-1, with TRBD1 matching over 7 bases. The sequence was obtained from a woman in her forties with acute COVID-19. The sequencing input was PBMCs or T cells enriched from blood (not recorded which). The CDR3 here is CASSPLDRATEQFF. The CDR3 nucleotides are TGTGCCAGTAGTCCGCTAGACAGGGCGACTGAGCAGTTCTTC.